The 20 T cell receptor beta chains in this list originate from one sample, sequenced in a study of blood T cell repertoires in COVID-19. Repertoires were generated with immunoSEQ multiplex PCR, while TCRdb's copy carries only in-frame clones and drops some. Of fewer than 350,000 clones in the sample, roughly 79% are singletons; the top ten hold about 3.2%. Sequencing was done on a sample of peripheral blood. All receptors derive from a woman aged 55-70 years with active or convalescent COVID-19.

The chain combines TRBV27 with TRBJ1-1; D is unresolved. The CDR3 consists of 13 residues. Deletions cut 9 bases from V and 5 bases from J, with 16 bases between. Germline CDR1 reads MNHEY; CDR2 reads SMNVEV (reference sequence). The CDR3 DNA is TGTGCCAGTCCGAGAGACTTGTATACTGAAGCTTTCTTT. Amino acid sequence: CASPRDLYTEAFF.

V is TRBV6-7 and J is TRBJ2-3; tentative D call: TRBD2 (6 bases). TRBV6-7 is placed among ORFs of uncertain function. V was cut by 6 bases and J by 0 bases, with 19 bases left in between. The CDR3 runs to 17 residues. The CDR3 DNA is TGTGCCAGCAGCACCCCGACCTGGGACTCGAGCACAGATACGCAGTATTTT. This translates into CASSTPTWDSSTDTQYF.

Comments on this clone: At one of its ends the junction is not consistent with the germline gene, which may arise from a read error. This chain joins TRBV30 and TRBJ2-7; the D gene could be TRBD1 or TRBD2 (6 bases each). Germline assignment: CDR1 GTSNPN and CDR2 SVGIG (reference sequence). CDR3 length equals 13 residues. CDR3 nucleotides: TGTGCTTGGAGGGTATTAACAGGGACCGAGCAGTACTTC. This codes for CAWRVLTGTEQYF.

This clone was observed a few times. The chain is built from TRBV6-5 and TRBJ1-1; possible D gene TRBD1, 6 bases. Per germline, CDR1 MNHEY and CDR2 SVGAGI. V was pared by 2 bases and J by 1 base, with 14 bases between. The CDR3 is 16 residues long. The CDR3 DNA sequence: TGTGCCAGCAGTTACCCCCTGGGGGGGCGGAACACTGAAGCTTTCTTT. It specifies CASSYPLGGRNTEAFF.

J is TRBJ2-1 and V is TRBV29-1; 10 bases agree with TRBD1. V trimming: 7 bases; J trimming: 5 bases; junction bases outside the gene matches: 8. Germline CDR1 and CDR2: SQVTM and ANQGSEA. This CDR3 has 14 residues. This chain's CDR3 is CSGGDRGSNNEQFF. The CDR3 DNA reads TGCAGCGGGGGGGACAGGGGATCTAACAATGAGCAGTTCTTC.

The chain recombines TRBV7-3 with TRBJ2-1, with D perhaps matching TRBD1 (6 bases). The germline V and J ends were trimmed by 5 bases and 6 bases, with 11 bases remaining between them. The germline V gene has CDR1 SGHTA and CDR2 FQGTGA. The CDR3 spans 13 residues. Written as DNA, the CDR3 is TGTGCCAGCAGCGGCTCAGGGGCCAATGAGCAGTTCTTC. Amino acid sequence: CASSGSGANEQFF.

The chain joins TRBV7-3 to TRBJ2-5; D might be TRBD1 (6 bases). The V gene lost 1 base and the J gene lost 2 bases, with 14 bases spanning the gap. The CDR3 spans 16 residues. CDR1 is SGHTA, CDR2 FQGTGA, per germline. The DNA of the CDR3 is TGTGCCAGCAGCTTAAGCCCCGGGACATCTCAAGAGACCCAGTACTTC. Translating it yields CASSLSPGTSQETQYF.

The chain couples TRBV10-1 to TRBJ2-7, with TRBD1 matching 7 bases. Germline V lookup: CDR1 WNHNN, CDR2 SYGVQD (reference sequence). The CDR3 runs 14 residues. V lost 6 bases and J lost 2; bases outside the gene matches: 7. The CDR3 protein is CASRESGQTYEQYF. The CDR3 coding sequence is TGCGCCAGCAGGGAATCGGGACAGACCTACGAGCAGTACTTC.

The CDR3 protein is CASSLEIQGLSDEQYF. CDR3 sequence (DNA): TGTGCCAGCAGCTTAGAGATCCAGGGTCTATCAGACGAGCAGTACTTC. The chain uses TRBV11-2 and TRBJ2-7, with D tentatively TRBD1 (5 bases). The V end lost 0 bases, the J end lost 5 bases, and 17 bases lay between the germline ends. Per the germline V gene, CDR1 is SGHAT and CDR2 is FQNNGV. The length of the CDR3 is 16 residues.

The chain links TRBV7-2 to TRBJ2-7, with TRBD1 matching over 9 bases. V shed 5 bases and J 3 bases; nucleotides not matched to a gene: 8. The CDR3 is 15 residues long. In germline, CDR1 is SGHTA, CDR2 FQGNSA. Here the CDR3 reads CASSPAGTGSYEQYF. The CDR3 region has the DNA TGTGCCAGCAGCCCTGCCGGGACAGGGAGCTACGAGCAGTACTTC.

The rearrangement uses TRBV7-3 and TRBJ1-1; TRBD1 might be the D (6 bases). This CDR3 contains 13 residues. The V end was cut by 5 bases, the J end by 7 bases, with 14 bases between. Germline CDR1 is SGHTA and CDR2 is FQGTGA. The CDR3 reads CASSKQGGVEAFF. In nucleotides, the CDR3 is TGTGCCAGCAGCAAACAGGGCGGAGTTGAAGCTTTCTTT.

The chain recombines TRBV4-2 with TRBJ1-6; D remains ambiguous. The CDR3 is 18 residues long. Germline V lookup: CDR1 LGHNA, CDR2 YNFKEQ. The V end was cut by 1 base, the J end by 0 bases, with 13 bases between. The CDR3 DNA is TGTGCCAGCAGCCAAGGGGTCTACGGGAGCTCCTATAATTCACCCCTCCACTTT. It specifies CASSQGVYGSSYNSPLHF.

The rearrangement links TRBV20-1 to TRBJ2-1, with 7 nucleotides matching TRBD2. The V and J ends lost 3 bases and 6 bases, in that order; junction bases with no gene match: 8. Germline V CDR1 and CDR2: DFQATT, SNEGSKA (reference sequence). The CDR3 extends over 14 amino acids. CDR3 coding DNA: TGCAGTGCTAGTGCCCCTAGCGGCCTCAATGAGCAGTTCTTC. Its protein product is CSASAPSGLNEQFF.

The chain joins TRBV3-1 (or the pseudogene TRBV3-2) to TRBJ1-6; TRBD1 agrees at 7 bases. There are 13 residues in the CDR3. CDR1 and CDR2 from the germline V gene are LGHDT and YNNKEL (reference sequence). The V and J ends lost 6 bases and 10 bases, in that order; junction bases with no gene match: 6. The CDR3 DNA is TGTGCCAGCAGTACTACAGGGGAATCACCCCTCCACTTT. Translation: CASSTTGESPLHF.

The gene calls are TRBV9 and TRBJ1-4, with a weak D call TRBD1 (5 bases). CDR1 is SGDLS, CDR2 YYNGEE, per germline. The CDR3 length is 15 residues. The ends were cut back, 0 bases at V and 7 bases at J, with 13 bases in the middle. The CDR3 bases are TGTGCCAGCAGCGTAGGGGGAGGGGAGGGTGAAAAACTGTTTTTT. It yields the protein CASSVGGGEGEKLFF.

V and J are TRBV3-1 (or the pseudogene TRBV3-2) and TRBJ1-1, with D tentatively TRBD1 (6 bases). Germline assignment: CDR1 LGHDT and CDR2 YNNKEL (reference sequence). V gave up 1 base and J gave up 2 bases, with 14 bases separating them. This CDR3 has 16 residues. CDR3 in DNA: TGTGCCAGCAGCCAAGTTTTAACAGGGACCAACACTGAAGCTTTCTTT. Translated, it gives CASSQVLTGTNTEAFF.

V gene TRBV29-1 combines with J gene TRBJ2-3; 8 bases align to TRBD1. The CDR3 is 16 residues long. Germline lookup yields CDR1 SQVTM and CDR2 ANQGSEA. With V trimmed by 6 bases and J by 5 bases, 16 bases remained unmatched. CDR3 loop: CSVEPSGQGAGDTQYF. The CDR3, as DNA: TGCAGCGTGGAGCCCTCGGGGCAGGGGGCGGGAGATACGCAGTATTTT.

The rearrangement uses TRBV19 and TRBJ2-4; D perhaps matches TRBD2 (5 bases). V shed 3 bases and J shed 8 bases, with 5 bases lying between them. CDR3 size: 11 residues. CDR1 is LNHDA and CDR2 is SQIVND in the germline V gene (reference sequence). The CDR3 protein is CASSIGDIQYF. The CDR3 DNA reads TGTGCCAGTAGTATCGGGGACATTCAGTACTTC.

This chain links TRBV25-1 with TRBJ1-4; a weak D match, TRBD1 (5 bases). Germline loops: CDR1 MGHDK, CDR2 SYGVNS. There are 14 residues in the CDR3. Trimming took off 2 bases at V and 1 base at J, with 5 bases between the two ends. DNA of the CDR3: TGTGCCAGCAGTGAAGACAGAACTAATGAAAAACTGTTTTTT. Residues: CASSEDRTNEKLFF.

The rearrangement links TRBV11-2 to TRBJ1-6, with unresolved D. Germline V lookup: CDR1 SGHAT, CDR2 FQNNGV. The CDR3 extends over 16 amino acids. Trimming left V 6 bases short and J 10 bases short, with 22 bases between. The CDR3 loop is CASRLAWGTARSPLHF. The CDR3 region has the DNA TGTGCCAGCAGACTAGCCTGGGGAACCGCGAGGTCACCCCTCCACTTT.